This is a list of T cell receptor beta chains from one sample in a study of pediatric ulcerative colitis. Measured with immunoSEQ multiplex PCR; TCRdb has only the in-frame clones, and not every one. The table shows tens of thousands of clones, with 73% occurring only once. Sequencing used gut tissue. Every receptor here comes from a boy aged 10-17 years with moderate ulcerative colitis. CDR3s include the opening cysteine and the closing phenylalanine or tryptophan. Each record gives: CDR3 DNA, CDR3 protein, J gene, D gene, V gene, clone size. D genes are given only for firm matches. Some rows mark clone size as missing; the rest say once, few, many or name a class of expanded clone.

TGTGCCAGCAGCGGAAGACAGGGGGCTTGGCAGCCCCAGCATTTT,CASSGRQGAWQPQHF,TRBJ1-5,TRBD1,TRBV5-6,.
TGTGCCAGCAGCTTAGCGGCAGGGCTAGCGGGGTACGAGCAGTACTTC,CASSLAAGLAGYEQYF,TRBJ2-7,TRBD2,TRBV7-8,.
TGTGCCAGCAGCAAAACCGACAGGGGAGGGGTCACTGAAGCTTTCTTT,CASSKTDRGGVTEAFF,TRBJ1-1,TRBD1,TRBV11-3,.
TGTGCCAGCAATCCTCTCTTCCAGGGTACCACCTACGAGCAGTACTTC,CASNPLFQGTTYEQYF,TRBJ2-7,.,TRBV2,.
TGTGCCAGTAGTATTGAGGGGCCAGGAACAGCCAATCAGCCCCAGCATTTT,CASSIEGPGTANQPQHF,TRBJ1-5,.,TRBV19,.
TGTGCCAGCTCATTGGGTGTCCAAGAGACCCAGTACTTC,CASSLGVQETQYF,TRBJ2-5,.,TRBV11-1,few
TGTGCCAGCAGCCCGGGGGGACTAGCCTACGAGCAGTACTTC,CASSPGGLAYEQYF,TRBJ2-7,TRBD2,TRBV9,.
TGTGCCAGCAGTGAACTAGCGGGAGCCACAGATACGCAGTATTTT,CASSELAGATDTQYF,TRBJ2-3,TRBD2,TRBV6-4,.
TGTGCCAGCAGTTATCCCGCTCACCATGAGCAGTTCTTC,CASSYPAHHEQFF,TRBJ2-1,.,TRBV6-6,.
TGTGCCAGCAGCACTGGGACACCCCGGGATGGCTACACCTTC,CASSTGTPRDGYTF,TRBJ1-2,.,TRBV7-3,.
TGTGCCAGTACCCGACAGGGGGCTGGTGAAAAACTGTTTTTT,CASTRQGAGEKLFF,TRBJ1-4,TRBD1,TRBV5-8,.
TGTGCCAGCAGCTTACTACTAGCGGGAGGAGGGTCCTACAATGAGCAGTTCTTC,CASSLLLAGGGSYNEQFF,TRBJ2-1,TRBD2,TRBV7-9,.
TGTGCCAGCCGACCCGTGACAGGGAGGCGGGAGACCCAGTACTTC,CASRPVTGRRETQYF,TRBJ2-5,.,TRBV7-9,.
TGTGCCAGCAGTTACTCTTGGGAGATAGGCAATCAGCCCCAGCATTTT,CASSYSWEIGNQPQHF,TRBJ1-5,.,TRBV6-6,.
TGTGCCATCAGTGATTTGCGGGCCCACGTGTACGAGCAGTACTTC,CAISDLRAHVYEQYF,TRBJ2-7,.,TRBV10-3,few
TGTGCCAGCAGACGCCAGAACCAAGAGACCCAGTACTTC,CASRRQNQETQYF,TRBJ2-5,.,TRBV7-2,once
TGTGCCAGCAGTACCCAGACAACCTACAATGAGCAGTTCTTC,CASSTQTTYNEQFF,TRBJ2-1,.,TRBV6-6,.
TGTGCCAGCAGTTCAGGGACTAGCGGCTACGAGCAGTACTTC,CASSSGTSGYEQYF,TRBJ2-7,TRBD2,TRBV27,.
TGTGCCGGCGGGTTTGGGGGAATGAACACTGAAGCTTTCTTT,CAGGFGGMNTEAFF,TRBJ1-1,.,TRBV2,.
TGTGCCAGCAGTTCAATCCGGGGGGTCCCTCTCTACGAGCAGTACTTC,CASSSIRGVPLYEQYF,TRBJ2-7,TRBD2,TRBV28,.
TGTGCCAGCAGCGCCCAACAGGGGAACTATGGCTACACCTTC,CASSAQQGNYGYTF,TRBJ1-2,TRBD1,TRBV9,few
TGTGCCAGCAGTGGCGGCTACGAGCAGTACTTC,CASSGGYEQYF,TRBJ2-7,.,TRBV2,few
TGTGCCAGTAAGAATACAGGGTACCACGAGCAGTACTTC,CASKNTGYHEQYF,TRBJ2-7,.,TRBV19,few
TGCACCAGCAGCCAAGTCCGTCCGAGCAAGACGAACACCGGGGAGCTGTTTTTT,CTSSQVRPSKTNTGELFF,TRBJ2-2,.,TRBV1,.
TGTGCCAGCAGTTTAATGAATCAAGGGACTAGCGTCGATGAGCAGTTCTTC,CASSLMNQGTSVDEQFF,TRBJ2-1,TRBD2,TRBV28,.
TGTGCCAGTAGTGGGGGACAGGGTCCCCCAGATACGCAGTATTTT,CASSGGQGPPDTQYF,TRBJ2-3,TRBD1,TRBV19,.
TGTGCCAGCAGCTTGGCCTTCGGACTAGACCCAAACTTGGAGACCCAGTACTTC,CASSLAFGLDPNLETQYF,TRBJ2-5,TRBD2,TRBV5-8,few
TGTGCCAGCAGTTTAGAATTGGTAGGAGATACGCAGTATTTT,CASSLELVGDTQYF,TRBJ2-3,.,TRBV28,.
TGTGCCAGCAGGTCCTATGGCTACACCTTC,CASRSYGYTF,TRBJ1-2,.,TRBV2,few
TGTGCCAGCAATCCGGGATGGGAGACCCAGTACTTC,CASNPGWETQYF,TRBJ2-5,.,TRBV6-1,.
TGTGCCAGCTCACTCGGGACTAGCGGGAGCGGAGCGGATGAGCAGTTCTTC,CASSLGTSGSGADEQFF,TRBJ2-1,TRBD2,TRBV18,.
TGTGCCAGCAGTTTAAATTACGAGCAGTACTTC,CASSLNYEQYF,TRBJ2-7,.,TRBV11-2,.
TGTGCCAGTAGTATCAAAGCCCGGACAGGGGCTAACTATGGCTACACCTTC,CASSIKARTGANYGYTF,TRBJ1-2,TRBD1,TRBV19,few
TGTGCCAGCAGGGCGACAGGGACTGGAAACACCATATATTTT,CASRATGTGNTIYF,TRBJ1-3,TRBD1,TRBV6-1,.
TGTGCCAGCTCACGATTCCTACGGACAGGGGAAACAGATACGCAGTATTTT,CASSRFLRTGETDTQYF,TRBJ2-3,TRBD1,TRBV18,.
TGTGCCAGCAGTTACTCGGGACAGGGTATCAACTATGGCTACACCTTC,CASSYSGQGINYGYTF,TRBJ1-2,TRBD1,TRBV6-5,.
TGTGCCAGCAGCCAAGGGGCAAAGACGGCAAAGGGGGAGACCCAGTACTTC,CASSQGAKTAKGETQYF,TRBJ2-5,.,TRBV14,.
TGTGCCAGCAGCTTAAAGGTAGGGAATGAGCAGTTCTTC,CASSLKVGNEQFF,TRBJ2-1,.,TRBV7-8,.
TGTGCAGCGGCCCGGACGGACAGGGCCATTGGGGATGAGCAGTTCTTC,CAAARTDRAIGDEQFF,TRBJ2-1,TRBD1,TRBV5-4,.
TGTGCCAGCAGACTACAGGAGACGACCTACGAGCAGTACTTC,CASRLQETTYEQYF,TRBJ2-7,.,TRBV27,.
TGTGCCAGCATGAAAGGGATACTTACCGGGGAGCTGTTTTTT,CASMKGILTGELFF,TRBJ2-2,.,TRBV27,.
TGTGCCAGCAGCAAAGTGAGGGACTCATATGAGCAGTTCTTC,CASSKVRDSYEQFF,TRBJ2-1,.,TRBV21-1,few
TGTGCCAGCAGCAGCGGACAGGCATTCACAGATACGCAGTATTTT,CASSSGQAFTDTQYF,TRBJ2-3,TRBD1,TRBV9,.
TGCGCCAGCAGCCAAGATGGGGAGATTAACTCCTACGAGCAGTACTTC,CASSQDGEINSYEQYF,TRBJ2-7,.,TRBV4-1,.
TGTGCCAGCTCACCGGGGCTAGCGCACACCGGGGAGCTGTTTTTT,CASSPGLAHTGELFF,TRBJ2-2,.,TRBV18,few
TGCGCCAGCAGCCAAGATAGGACTCCCCTAAATGAGCAGTTCTTC,CASSQDRTPLNEQFF,TRBJ2-1,.,TRBV4-1,.
TGTGCCAGCAGTGACCGGGGACAGGGTGGCGAAAAACTGTTTTTT,CASSDRGQGGEKLFF,TRBJ1-4,TRBD1,TRBV6-1,.
TGTGCCAGCAGCCAAGGCCGGGTCTTAGAGGACAATGAGCAGTTCTTC,CASSQGRVLEDNEQFF,TRBJ2-1,.,TRBV4-2,.
TGTGCCAGCAGTTTGGCGGGCTCCTACGAGCAGTACTTC,CASSLAGSYEQYF,TRBJ2-7,.,TRBV27,.
TGTGCCAGCAGCTTAATCTTTGGCGCCAATGAGCAGTTCTTC,CASSLIFGANEQFF,TRBJ2-1,.,TRBV7-3,.
TGCGCCAGCAGCCAAGTGACAGGTTTACAAGAGACCCAGTACTTC,CASSQVTGLQETQYF,TRBJ2-5,.,TRBV5-1,.
TGTGCCAGCAGCTCAACCTCCCGCGAGCAGTACTTC,CASSSTSREQYF,TRBJ2-7,.,TRBV5-6,.
TGTGCCAGCAGCCAAGAAATAGCGGGAGCCTACGAGCAGTACTTC,CASSQEIAGAYEQYF,TRBJ2-7,TRBD2,TRBV4-2,.
TGTGCCATCAGTGATCGGGGCAGGGAGGAGGCAAGTGAAAAACTGTTTTTT,CAISDRGREEASEKLFF,TRBJ1-4,.,TRBV10-3,.